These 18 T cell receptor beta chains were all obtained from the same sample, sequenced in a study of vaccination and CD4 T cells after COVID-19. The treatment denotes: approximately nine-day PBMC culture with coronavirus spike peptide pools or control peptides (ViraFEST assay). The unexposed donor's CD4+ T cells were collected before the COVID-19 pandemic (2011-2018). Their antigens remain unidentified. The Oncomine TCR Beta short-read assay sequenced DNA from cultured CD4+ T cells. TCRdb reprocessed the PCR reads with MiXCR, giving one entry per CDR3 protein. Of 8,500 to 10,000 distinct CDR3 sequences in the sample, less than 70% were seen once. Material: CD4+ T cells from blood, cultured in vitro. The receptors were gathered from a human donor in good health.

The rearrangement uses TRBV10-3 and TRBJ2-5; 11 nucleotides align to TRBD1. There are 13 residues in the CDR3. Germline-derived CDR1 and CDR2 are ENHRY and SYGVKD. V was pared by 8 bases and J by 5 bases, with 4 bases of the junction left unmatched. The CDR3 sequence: CAIRDRGGETQYF. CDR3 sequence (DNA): TGTGCCATCCGGGACAGGGGGGGGGAGACCCAGTACTTC.

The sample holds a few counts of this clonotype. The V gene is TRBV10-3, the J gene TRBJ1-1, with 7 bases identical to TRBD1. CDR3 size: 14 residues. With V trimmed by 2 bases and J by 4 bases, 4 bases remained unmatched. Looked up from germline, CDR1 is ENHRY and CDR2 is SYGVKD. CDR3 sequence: CAISERTGLTEAFF. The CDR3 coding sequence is TGTGCCATCAGTGAGAGGACAGGACTCACTGAAGCTTTCTTT.

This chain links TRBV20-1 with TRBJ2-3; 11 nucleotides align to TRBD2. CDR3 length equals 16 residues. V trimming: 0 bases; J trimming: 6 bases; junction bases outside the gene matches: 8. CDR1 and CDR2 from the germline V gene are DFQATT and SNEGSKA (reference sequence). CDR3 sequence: CSARDALAGGGDTQYF. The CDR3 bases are TGCAGTGCTAGAGATGCCCTAGCGGGGGGAGGGGATACGCAGTATTTT.

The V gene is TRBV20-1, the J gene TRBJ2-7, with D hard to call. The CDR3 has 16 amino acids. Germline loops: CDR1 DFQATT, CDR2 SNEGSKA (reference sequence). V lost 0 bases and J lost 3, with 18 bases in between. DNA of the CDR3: TGCAGTGCTAGAGACGCTACCTTTTCTACCAACTACGAGCAGTACTTC. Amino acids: CSARDATFSTNYEQYF.

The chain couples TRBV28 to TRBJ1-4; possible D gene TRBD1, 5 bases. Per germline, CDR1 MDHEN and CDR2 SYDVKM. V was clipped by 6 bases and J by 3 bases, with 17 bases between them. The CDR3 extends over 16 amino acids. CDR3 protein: CASRSYEGSSNEKLFF. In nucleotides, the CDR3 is TGTGCCAGCAGGAGCTATGAGGGGTCGTCTAATGAAAAACTGTTTTTT. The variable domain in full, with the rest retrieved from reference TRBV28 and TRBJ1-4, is DVKVTQSSRYLVKRTGEKVFLECVQDMDHENMFWYRQDPGLGLRLIYFSYDVKMKEKGDIPEGYSVSREKKERFSLILESASTNQTSMYLCASRSYEGSSNEKLFFGSGTQLSVL.

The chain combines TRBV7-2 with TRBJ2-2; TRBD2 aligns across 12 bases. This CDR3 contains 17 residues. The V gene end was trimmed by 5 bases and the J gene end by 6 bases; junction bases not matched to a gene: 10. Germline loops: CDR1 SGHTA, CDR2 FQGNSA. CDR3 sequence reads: CASSLGLAGGRSGELFF. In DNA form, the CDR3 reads TGTGCCAGCAGCCTGGGCCTAGCGGGGGGGCGGTCCGGGGAGCTGTTTTTT.

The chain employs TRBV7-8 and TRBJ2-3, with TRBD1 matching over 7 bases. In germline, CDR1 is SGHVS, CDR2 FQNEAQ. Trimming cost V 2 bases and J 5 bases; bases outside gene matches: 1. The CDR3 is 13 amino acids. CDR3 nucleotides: TGTGCCAGCAGCTTATGGACAGGAGATACGCAGTATTTT. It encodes CASSLWTGDTQYF.

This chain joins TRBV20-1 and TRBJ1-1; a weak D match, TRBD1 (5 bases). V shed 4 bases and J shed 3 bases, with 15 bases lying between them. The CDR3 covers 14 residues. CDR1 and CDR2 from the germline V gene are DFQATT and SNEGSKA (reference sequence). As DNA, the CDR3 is TGCAGTGCTACTGGGGCCATCGGGGACACTGAAGCTTTCTTT. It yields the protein CSATGAIGDTEAFF.

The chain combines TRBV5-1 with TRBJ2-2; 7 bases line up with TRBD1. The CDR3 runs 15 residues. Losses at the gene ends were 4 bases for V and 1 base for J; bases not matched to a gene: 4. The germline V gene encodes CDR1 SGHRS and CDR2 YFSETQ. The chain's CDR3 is CASSPNRGNTGELFF. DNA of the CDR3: TGCGCCAGCAGCCCAAACAGGGGGAACACCGGGGAGCTGTTTTTT.

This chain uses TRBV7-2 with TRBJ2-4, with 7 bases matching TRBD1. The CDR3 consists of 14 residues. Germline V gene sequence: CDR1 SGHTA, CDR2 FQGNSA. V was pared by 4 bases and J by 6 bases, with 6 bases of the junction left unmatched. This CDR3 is CASSSTHRGNIQYF. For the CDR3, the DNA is TGTGCCAGCAGCTCGACTCACAGGGGAAACATTCAGTACTTC.

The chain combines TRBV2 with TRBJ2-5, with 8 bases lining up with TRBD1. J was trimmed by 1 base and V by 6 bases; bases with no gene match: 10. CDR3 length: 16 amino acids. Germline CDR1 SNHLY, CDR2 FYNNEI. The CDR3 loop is CASRGGTGGFQETQYF. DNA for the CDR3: TGTGCCAGCAGAGGGGGAACAGGGGGATTCCAAGAGACCCAGTACTTC.

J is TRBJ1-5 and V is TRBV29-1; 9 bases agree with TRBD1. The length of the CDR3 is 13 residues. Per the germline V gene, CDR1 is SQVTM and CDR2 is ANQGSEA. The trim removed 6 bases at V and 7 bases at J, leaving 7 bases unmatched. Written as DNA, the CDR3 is TGCAGCGTCCGGGACAGGGCTGGACAGCCCCAGCATTTT. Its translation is CSVRDRAGQPQHF.

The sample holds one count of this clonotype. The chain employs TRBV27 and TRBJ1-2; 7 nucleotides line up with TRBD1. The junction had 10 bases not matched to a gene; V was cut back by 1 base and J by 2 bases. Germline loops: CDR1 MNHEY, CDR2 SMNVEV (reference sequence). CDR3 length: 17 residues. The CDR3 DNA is TGTGCCAGCAGTTTATATTCAGGGGGTGGAATGAACTATGGCTACACCTTC. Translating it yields CASSLYSGGGMNYGYTF.

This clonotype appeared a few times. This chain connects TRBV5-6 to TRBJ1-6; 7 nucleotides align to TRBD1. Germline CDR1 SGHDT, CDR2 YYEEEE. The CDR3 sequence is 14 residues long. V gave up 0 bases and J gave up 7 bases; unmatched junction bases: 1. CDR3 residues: CASSLARGNSPLHF. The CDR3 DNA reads TGTGCCAGCAGCTTGGCCAGGGGGAATTCACCCCTCCACTTT.

The CDR3 nucleotides read TGTGCCAGCAGCTTCGGGCGGGGGGGAAAACGGGCAAGGACTTTCTTT. It codes for CASSFGRGGKRARTFF. This chain uses TRBV7-2 with TRBJ1-1, with D possibly matching TRBD1 (5 bases). Germline loops: CDR1 SGHTA, CDR2 FQGNSA. V gave up 3 bases and J gave up 12 bases, with 26 bases separating them. The CDR3 is 16 residues long.

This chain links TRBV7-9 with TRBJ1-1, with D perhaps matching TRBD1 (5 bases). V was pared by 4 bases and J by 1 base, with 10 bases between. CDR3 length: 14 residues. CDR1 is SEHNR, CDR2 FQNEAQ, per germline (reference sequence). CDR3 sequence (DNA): TGTGCCAGCAGCTACTGGGACGGGAACACTGAAGCTTTCTTT. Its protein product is CASSYWDGNTEAFF. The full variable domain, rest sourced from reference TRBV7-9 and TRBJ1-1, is DTGVSQNPRHKITKRGQNVTFRCDPISEHNRLYWYRQTLGQGPEFLTYFQNEAQLEKSRLLSDRFSAERPKGSFSTLEIQRTEQGDSAMYLCASSYWDGNTEAFFGQGTRLTVV.

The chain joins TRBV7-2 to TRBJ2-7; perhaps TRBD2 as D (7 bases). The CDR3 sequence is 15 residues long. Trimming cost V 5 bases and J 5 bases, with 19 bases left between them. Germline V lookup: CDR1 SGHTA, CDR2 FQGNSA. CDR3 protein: CASSPSWGGHHEQYF. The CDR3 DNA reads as TGTGCCAGCAGCCCAAGTTGGGGGGGCCACCACGAGCAGTACTTC.

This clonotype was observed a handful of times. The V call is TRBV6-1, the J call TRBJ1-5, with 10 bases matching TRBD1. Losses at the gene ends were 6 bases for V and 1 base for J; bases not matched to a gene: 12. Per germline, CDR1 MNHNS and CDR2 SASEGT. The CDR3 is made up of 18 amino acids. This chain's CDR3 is CASSPGQGTTSSNQPQHF. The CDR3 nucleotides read TGTGCCAGCAGCCCGGGACAGGGGACGACATCCAGCAATCAGCCCCAGCATTTT.